Listed below are T cell receptor beta chains from one sample, sequenced in a study of cytomegalovirus exposure and HLA in healthy donors. Libraries were prepared by immunoSEQ multiplex PCR; TCRdb keeps only in-frame clonotypes and omits some of them. This table has some 150,000 clones, 87% appearing once. Sample: PBMCs. These receptors were obtained from a woman aged 25 to 39 in good health and CMV-seronegative. Each CDR3 is given with its conserved first and last residue. Each record gives: V gene, J gene, D gene, clone size, CDR3 DNA, CDR3 protein. The D gene is left open where the match is weak. Rows give clone size only sometimes, using once, few, many, or a class for an expanded clone.

TRBV5-4	TRBJ2-5	TRBD1	NA	TGTGCCAGCAGCGAAGCGGGACAGGGAGAGACCCAGTACTTC	CASSEAGQGETQYF
TRBV4-2	TRBJ1-4	NA	NA	TGTGCCAGCAGCATGCGACCCAGCGGGTCAACTAATGAAAAACTGTTTTTT	CASSMRPSGSTNEKLFF
TRBV5-4	TRBJ1-2	TRBD1	NA	TGTGCCAGCAGCCTCGGGCCACCACAGGGGTATGGCTACACCTTC	CASSLGPPQGYGYTF
TRBV28	TRBJ1-5	NA	NA	TGTGCCAGCAGGACAACGCAGGGCAGCAATCAGCCCCAGCATTTT	CASRTTQGSNQPQHF
TRBV5-6	TRBJ2-7	NA	NA	TGTGCCAGCAGCTTAATGTCCAGGTTCTACGAGCAGTACTTC	CASSLMSRFYEQYF
TRBV15	TRBJ1-5	NA	NA	TGTGCCACCAGCCTAGACAGCCCCAATCAGCCCCAGCATTTT	CATSLDSPNQPQHF
TRBV29-1	TRBJ2-7	NA	NA	TGCAGCGTTGAAGGGCAGGCGGGGGCCGAGCAGTACTTC	CSVEGQAGAEQYF
TRBV5-6	TRBJ2-7	TRBD2	NA	TGTGCCAGCAGCCTGCGGGCTAGCGGGTACGAGCAGTACTTC	CASSLRASGYEQYF
TRBV7-8	TRBJ1-4	NA	NA	TGTGCCAGCAGCACACAAAGGGGAAAACTGTTTTTT	CASSTQRGKLFF
TRBV6-5	TRBJ2-7	NA	few	TGTGCCAGCTCAGTGCAAACGGGCTCCTACGAGCAGTACTTC	CASSVQTGSYEQYF
TRBV29-1	TRBJ1-2	NA	once	TGCAGCGACCTAAAGGCAGGGTACGGCTACACCTTC	CSDLKAGYGYTF
TRBV27	TRBJ1-1	TRBD1	few	TGTGCCAGCAGGAACAGGGGTGGGGGCACTGAAGCTTTCTTT	CASRNRGGGTEAFF
TRBV12-2	TRBJ1-2	NA	NA	TGTGCAAGTCGCTTATTTCAGGGGGCGGGTGGCTACACCTTC	CASRLFQGAGGYTF
TRBV7-9	TRBJ2-5	TRBD2	NA	TGTGCCAGCAGCTTAGGTCGTAGCGGGGGGCCAGAAGAGACCCAGTACTTC	CASSLGRSGGPEETQYF